This is a list of T cell receptor beta chains from one sample in a study of identical twins. One entry per CDR3 protein, called by TCRdb with MiXCR from the 5' RACE reads. The table includes roughly 710,000 distinct CDR3 sequences, roughly 6.2% detected once. Sequencing was performed on naive T cells sorted from blood. The source is a man younger than 35 in good health. Both conserved end residues are trimmed from each CDR3. The D gene is left open where the match is weak. Some rows have no size entry. The others give once, few or many, or a class for an expanded clone.

- TRBJ2-2 TRBV4-1 few ASSFDDWGTGELF
TRBD1 TRBJ2-2 TRBV20-1 many SAPGTGKTGELF
- TRBJ2-1 TRBV24-1 many ATSDTDREQF
TRBD2 TRBJ2-1 TRBV5-1 - ASSSQLAGGNNEQF
- TRBJ2-1 TRBV4-3 many ASSQVRLAPLSYNEQF
- TRBJ2-3 TRBV5-1 few ASSLADGDTQY
- TRBJ2-1 TRBV14 few ASKWGEIDEQF
TRBD1 TRBJ2-1 TRBV5-1 - ASSLGGTGSVNEQF
- TRBJ2-5 TRBV14 few ASSRGEASVYGETQY
- TRBJ2-3 TRBV5-6 - ASTTPEDTQY
- TRBJ2-2 TRBV20-1 few SAPAPALEELF
- TRBJ1-5 TRBV6-5 - ASSYGPVQPQH
- TRBJ2-3 TRBV3-1 - ASSQERLVTRADTQY
- TRBJ2-1 TRBV20-1 many SATYGTENEQF
TRBD1 TRBJ2-5 TRBV7-6 few ASSLSLGQGEQTQY
- TRBJ2-1 TRBV18 few ASSPRQASNNEQF
- TRBJ2-5 TRBV5-1 many ASSLQGRQETQY
- TRBJ1-4 TRBV12-3/TRBV12-4 - ASSTSWKGEKLF
- TRBJ1-6 TRBV12-3/TRBV12-4 many ASSLVTGPLH
- TRBJ2-7 TRBV20-1 - SARDIQSAYEQY
- TRBJ2-7 TRBV21-1 many ARPWTGQAYEQY
- TRBJ2-3 TRBV5-1 many ASSFWTTDKTQY
TRBD2 TRBJ2-1 TRBV20-1 many SAPKREWENEQF
- TRBJ1-2 TRBV12-3/TRBV12-4 - ASRLTNYGYT
TRBD2 TRBJ2-3 TRBV5-1 few ASSSREGPDTQY
TRBD1 TRBJ1-5 TRBV27 many ASSSLSGTGGYQPQH
TRBD2 TRBJ2-7 TRBV7-8 few ASSLVPRLAENYEQY
- TRBJ2-7 TRBV30 few AWRRTGEQY
TRBD2 TRBJ2-2 TRBV20-1 - SASIAGAATGELF
- TRBJ1-3 TRBV12-3/TRBV12-4 many ASTQTRAPGNTIY
- TRBJ2-7 TRBV10-3 - AISEPPGPDLF
- TRBJ2-5 TRBV9 many ASSVVGSGLETQY
TRBD1 TRBJ2-5 TRBV20-1 few SAGQGRQETQY